The rows below give T cell receptor beta chains drawn from one sample of a study of T cells in Graves' hyperthyroidism and ophthalmopathy. TCRdb re-analysed the multiplex PCR reads in MiXCR, keeping a single row per CDR3 protein. Of hundreds of thousands of distinct CDR3 sequences detected, about 13% appear once; the ten largest clones hold around a tenth. Sequencing used blood. Receptor source: a woman aged 18-29 years with Graves' hyperthyroidism. The CDR3 runs from the conserved cysteine through the conserved F or W. Fields, in order: D gene, clone size, J gene, V gene, CDR3 DNA, CDR3 protein. D genes are given only for firm matches. Some rows mark clone size as missing; the rest say once, few, many or name a class of expanded clone.

>TRBD2|many|TRBJ2-1|TRBV11-3
TGTGCCAGCAGCTTAGGGCGGAGGACTAGCGGAAAGAGCTCCTACAATGAGCAGTTCTTC
CASSLGRRTSGKSSYNEQFF
>-|-|TRBJ2-3|TRBV5-5
TGTGCCAGCAGCTTGGGTTTTGGGCGGGGCACAGATGCGCAGTATTTT
CASSLGFGRGTDAQYF
>-|-|TRBJ1-5|TRBV10-3
TGTGCCATCAGTGCGCGGCAGGAAAATCAGCCCCAGCATTTT
CAISARQENQPQHF
>TRBD2|few|TRBJ2-1|TRBV28
TGTGCCAGCAGTTTATGGGGGACTAGCGGGAGGAATGAGCAGTTCTTC
CASSLWGTSGRNEQFF
>TRBD1|-|TRBJ1-1|TRBV4-3
TGCGCCAGCAGCTTTTCATCCGGGACAGGTAACACTGAAGCTTTCTTT
CASSFSSGTGNTEAFF
>-|many|TRBJ2-3|TRBV12-3/TRBV12-4
TGTGCCAGCAGTTTGGGGGGACAAGCCACAGATACGCAGTATTTT
CASSLGGQATDTQYF
>TRBD1|few|TRBJ1-1|TRBV7-9
TGTGCCAGCAGCCGAGAGTCAGGGGGAGGCAACACTGAAGCTTTCTTT
CASSRESGGGNTEAFF
>-|many|TRBJ1-1|TRBV18
TGTGCCAGCTCACCGCCCTCGGAGAACACTGAAGCTTTCTTT
CASSPPSENTEAFF
>-|many|TRBJ2-7|TRBV20-1
TGCAGTGCTAGAGAGGCTGGCGGGATCTCCTACGAGCAGTACTTC
CSAREAGGISYEQYF
>-|many|TRBJ2-1|TRBV12-5
TGTGCTAGTGGTTCCGGACAGAACAACAATGAGCAGTTCTTC
CASGSGQNNNEQFF
>-|many|TRBJ1-2|TRBV6-2/TRBV6-3
TGTGCCAGCAGGATGGGACAAATTAACTATGGCTACACCTTC
CASRMGQINYGYTF
>-|-|TRBJ2-2|TRBV9
TGTGCCAGCAGCGTAGGGTGGCAGGGTGGCGGGGAGCTGTTTTTT
CASSVGWQGGGELFF
>-|many|TRBJ2-7|TRBV12-3/TRBV12-4
TGTGCCAGCAGCTGGTCACCGTCCTACGAGCAGTACTTC
CASSWSPSYEQYF
>-|once|TRBJ1-1|TRBV15
TGTGCCAGCAGTGAAGTGCAGGGCCGGACTGAAGCTTTCTTT
CASSEVQGRTEAFF
>-|many|TRBJ2-1|TRBV5-1
TGCGCCAGCAGCTTGGGCCAGCGGCCCTACAATGAGCAGTTCTTC
CASSLGQRPYNEQFF
>-|many|TRBJ1-6|TRBV7-2
TGTGCCAGCAGCTTAGAAGGTTTGGGGGGCCTCCACTTT
CASSLEGLGGLHF
>-|-|TRBJ1-1|TRBV6-6
TGTGCCAGCAGTTACTCGAATCAAGGGCCGGGGAACACTGAAGCTTTCTTT
CASSYSNQGPGNTEAFF
>TRBD2|many|TRBJ2-7|TRBV27
TGTGCCAGCAAGGTGGGGGGGGGCTCCTACGAGCAGTACTTC
CASKVGGGSYEQYF
>-|many|TRBJ2-7|TRBV5-1
TGCGCCAGCAGCTTATTGGCAGCAACCTACGAGCAGTACTTC
CASSLLAATYEQYF
>-|few|TRBJ2-7|TRBV5-4
TGTGCCAGCAGCTTGGATCAGGGTGGAGTGAACGAGCAGTACTTC
CASSLDQGGVNEQYF